This T cell receptor beta chain came from a study of T-cell memory formation after mild COVID-19. TCRdb reprocessed the 5' RACE reads with MiXCR, giving one entry per CDR3 protein. In the table there are fewer than 350,000 distinct CDR3 sequences, 14% of which are singletons. Germline V gene data show CDR1 as LGHNA and CDR2 as YSLEER. The ends were cut back, 1 base at V and 3 bases at J, with 13 bases in the middle. The CDR3 runs 15 residues. The rearrangement uses TRBV4-3 and TRBJ2-7; possibly TRBD1 or TRBD2 for D (7 bases each). The receptor comes from a man aged 18 to 30 who had mild COVID-19 (a few samples of this study predate the infection). Cell type and time point are not known. The sequenced sample consisted of PBMCs or a T cell subset sorted from them (not recorded which). CDR3 sequence reads: CASSQAGGGLYEQYF. The CDR3 region has the DNA TGCGCCAGCAGCCAAGCAGGGGGGGGGCTCTACGAGCAGTACTTC.